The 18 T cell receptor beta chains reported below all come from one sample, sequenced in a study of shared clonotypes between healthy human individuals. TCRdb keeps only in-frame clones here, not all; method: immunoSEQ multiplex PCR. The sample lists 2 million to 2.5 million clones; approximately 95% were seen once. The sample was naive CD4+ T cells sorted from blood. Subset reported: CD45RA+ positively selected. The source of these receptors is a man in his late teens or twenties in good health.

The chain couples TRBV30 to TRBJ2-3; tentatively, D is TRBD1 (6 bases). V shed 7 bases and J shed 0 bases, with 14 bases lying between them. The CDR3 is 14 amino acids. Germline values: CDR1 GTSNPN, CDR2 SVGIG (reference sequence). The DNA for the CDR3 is TGTGCCTTTGGGGGCTCGCCTAGCACAGATACGCAGTATTTT. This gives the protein CAFGGSPSTDTQYF.

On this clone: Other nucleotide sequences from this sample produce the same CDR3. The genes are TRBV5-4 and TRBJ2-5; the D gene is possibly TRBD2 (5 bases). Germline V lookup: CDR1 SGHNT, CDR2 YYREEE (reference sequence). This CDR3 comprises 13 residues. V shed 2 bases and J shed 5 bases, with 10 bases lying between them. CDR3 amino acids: CASSFGGGETQYF. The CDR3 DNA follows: TGTGCCAGCAGCTTCGGAGGTGGGGAGACCCAGTACTTC.

The CDR3 reads CASSMYGTGKEKLFF. The CDR3 region has the DNA TGTGCCAGCAGCATGTATGGGACAGGGAAGGAAAAACTGTTTTTT. The rearrangement joins TRBV7-8 to TRBJ1-4; 9 positions match TRBD1. Looked up from germline, CDR1 is SGHVS and CDR2 is FQNEAQ. V shed 5 bases and J 8 bases; nucleotides not matched to a gene: 9. The CDR3 has 15 amino acids.

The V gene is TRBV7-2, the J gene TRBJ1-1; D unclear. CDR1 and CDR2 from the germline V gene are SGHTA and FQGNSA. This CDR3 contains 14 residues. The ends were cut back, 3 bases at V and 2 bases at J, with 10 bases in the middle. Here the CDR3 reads CASSLKAENTEAFF. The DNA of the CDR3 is TGTGCCAGCAGCTTGAAGGCAGAAAACACTGAAGCTTTCTTT.

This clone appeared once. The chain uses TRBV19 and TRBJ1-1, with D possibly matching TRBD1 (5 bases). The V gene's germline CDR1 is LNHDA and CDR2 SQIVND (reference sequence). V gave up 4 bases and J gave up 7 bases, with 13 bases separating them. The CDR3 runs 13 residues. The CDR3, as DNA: TGTGCCAGTAGTAGGGTCAGGGACCATGAAGCTTTCTTT. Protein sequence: CASSRVRDHEAFF.

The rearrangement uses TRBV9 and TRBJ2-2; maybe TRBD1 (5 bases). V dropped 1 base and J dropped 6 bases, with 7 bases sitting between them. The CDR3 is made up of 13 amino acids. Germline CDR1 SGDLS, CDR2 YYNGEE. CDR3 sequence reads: CASSVQGAGELFF. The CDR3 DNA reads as TGTGCCAGCAGCGTACAAGGGGCCGGGGAGCTGTTTTTT.

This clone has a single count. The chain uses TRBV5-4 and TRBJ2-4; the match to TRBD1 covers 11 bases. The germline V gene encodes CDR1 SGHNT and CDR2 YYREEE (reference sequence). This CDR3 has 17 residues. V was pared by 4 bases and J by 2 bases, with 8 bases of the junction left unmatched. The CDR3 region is CASSPRDRGSSKNIQYF. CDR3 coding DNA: TGTGCCAGCAGCCCACGGGACAGGGGGTCCTCCAAAAACATTCAGTACTTC.

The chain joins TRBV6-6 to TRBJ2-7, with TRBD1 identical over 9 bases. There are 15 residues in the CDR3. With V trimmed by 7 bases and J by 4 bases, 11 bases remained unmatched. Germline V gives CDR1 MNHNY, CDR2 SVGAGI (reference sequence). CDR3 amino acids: CASTPGTGNGYEQYF. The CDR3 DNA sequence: TGTGCCAGCACCCCCGGGACAGGGAACGGGTACGAGCAGTACTTC.

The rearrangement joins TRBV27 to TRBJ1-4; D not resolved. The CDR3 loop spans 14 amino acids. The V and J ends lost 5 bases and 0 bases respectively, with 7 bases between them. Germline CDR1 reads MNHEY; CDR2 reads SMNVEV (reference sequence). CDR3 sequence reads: CASSLWSTNEKLFF. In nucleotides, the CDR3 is TGTGCCAGCAGTCTCTGGTCAACTAATGAAAAACTGTTTTTT.

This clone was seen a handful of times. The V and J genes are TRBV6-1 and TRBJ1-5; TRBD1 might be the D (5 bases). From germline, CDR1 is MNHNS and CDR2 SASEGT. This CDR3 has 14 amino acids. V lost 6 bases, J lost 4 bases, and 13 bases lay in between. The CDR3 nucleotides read TGTGCCAGCAGGAGGGGAGGAGGGAATCAGCCCCAGCATTTT. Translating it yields CASRRGGGNQPQHF.

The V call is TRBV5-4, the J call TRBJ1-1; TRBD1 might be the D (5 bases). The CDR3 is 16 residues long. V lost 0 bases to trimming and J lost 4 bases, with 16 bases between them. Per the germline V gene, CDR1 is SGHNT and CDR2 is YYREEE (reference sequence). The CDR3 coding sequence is TGTGCCAGCAGCTTGGGTAGGTCCCGGGGGGGCACTGAAGCTTTCTTT. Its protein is CASSLGRSRGGTEAFF.

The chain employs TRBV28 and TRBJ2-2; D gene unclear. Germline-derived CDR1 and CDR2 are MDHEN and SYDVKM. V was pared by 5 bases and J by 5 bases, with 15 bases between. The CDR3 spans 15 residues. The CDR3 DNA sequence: TGTGCCAGCAGTGGTCACCAAATCGGGACCGGGGAGCTGTTTTTT. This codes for CASSGHQIGTGELFF. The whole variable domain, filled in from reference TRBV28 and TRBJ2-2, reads DVKVTQSSRYLVKRTGEKVFLECVQDMDHENMFWYRQDPGLGLRLIYFSYDVKMKEKGDIPEGYSVSREKKERFSLILESASTNQTSMYLCASSGHQIGTGELFFGEGSRLTVL.

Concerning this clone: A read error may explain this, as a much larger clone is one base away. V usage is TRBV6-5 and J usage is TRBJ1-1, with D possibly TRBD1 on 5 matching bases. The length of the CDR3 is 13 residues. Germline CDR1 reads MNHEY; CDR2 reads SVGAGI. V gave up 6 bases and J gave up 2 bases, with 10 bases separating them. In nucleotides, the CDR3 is TGTGCCAGCAGCTCCGGGGGTAACACTGAAGCTTTCTTT. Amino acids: CASSSGGNTEAFF.

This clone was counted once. As DNA, the CDR3 is TGTGCCAGCAGCTACGGCGGCTTAAGTAATCAGCCCCAGCATTTT. Protein: CASSYGGLSNQPQHF. The chain carries TRBV7-2 and TRBJ1-5; D unclear. V lost 4 bases to trimming and J lost 4 bases, with 14 bases between them. Germline assignment: CDR1 SGHTA and CDR2 FQGNSA. The CDR3 spans 15 residues.

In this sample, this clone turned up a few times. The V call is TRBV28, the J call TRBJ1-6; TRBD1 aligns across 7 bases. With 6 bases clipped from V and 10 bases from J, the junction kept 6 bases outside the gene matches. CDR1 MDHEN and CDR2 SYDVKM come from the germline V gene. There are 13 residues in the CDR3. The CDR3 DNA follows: TGTGCCAGCAGCGGACAGGTGATCTCACCCCTCCACTTT. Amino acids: CASSGQVISPLHF. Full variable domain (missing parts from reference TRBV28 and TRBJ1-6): DVKVTQSSRYLVKRTGEKVFLECVQDMDHENMFWYRQDPGLGLRLIYFSYDVKMKEKGDIPEGYSVSREKKERFSLILESASTNQTSMYLCASSGQVISPLHFGNGTRLTVT.

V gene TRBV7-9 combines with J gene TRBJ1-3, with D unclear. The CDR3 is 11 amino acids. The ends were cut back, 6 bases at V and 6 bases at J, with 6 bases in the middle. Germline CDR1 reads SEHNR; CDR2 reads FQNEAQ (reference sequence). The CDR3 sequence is CASSAINTIYF. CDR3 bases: TGTGCCAGCAGTGCTATAAACACCATATATTTT.

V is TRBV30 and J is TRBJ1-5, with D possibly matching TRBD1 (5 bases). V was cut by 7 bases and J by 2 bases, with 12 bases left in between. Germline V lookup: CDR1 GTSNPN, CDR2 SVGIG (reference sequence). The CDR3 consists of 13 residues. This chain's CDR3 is CALESQGNQPQHF. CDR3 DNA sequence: TGTGCCTTGGAGTCACAGGGCAATCAGCCCCAGCATTTT.

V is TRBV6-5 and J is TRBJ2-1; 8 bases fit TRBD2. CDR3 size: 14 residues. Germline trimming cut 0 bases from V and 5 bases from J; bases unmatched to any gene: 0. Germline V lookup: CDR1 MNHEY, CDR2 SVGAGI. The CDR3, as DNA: TGTGCCAGCAGTTACTCACTAGCGGACAATGAGCAGTTCTTC. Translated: CASSYSLADNEQFF.